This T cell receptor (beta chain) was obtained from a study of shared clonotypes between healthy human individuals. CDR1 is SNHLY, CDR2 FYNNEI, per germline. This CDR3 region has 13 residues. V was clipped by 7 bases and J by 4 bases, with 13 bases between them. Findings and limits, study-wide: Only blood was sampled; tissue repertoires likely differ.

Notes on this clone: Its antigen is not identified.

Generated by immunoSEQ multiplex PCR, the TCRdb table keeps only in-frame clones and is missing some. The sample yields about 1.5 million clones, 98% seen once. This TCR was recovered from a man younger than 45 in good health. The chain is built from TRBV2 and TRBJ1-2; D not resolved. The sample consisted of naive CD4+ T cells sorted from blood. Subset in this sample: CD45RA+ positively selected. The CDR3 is CASTGGRSYGYTF. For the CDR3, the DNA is TGTGCCAGCACCGGAGGGCGGTCCTATGGCTACACCTTC.